In this sample, the clone carrying this TCR beta chain turned up many times. These data originate in a study of blood T cells in healthy people across ages. Primers used in a second PCR of roughly 7 to 12 cycles were a sample-barcoded 5' primer and a J-beta primer mix. Via MiXCR, TCRdb re-called the 5' RACE reads, giving one row per CDR3 protein. The table includes about 1.8 million distinct CDR3 sequences, approximately 50% detected once. Germline CDR1 reads DFQATT; CDR2 reads SNEGSKA (reference sequence). The CDR3 runs 13 residues. V lost 3 bases and J 3 bases, leaving 11 bases between the germline ends. At least 6 million PBMCs were isolated per sample.

This clonotype was obtained from a woman in her thirties or forties in good health. The specimen sequenced was blood. The chain links TRBV20-1 to TRBJ2-5; D is possibly TRBD2 (5 bases). The CDR3 DNA is TGCAGTGCTAGCTTCCGGGGAAAAGAGACCCAGTACTTC. Protein sequence: CSASFRGKETQYF.